The rows below give T cell receptor beta chains drawn from one sample of a study of technical replicates of blood from a few donors. This table comes from immunoSEQ multiplex PCR, and its TCRdb copy is limited to in-frame clones, with some not included. The sample lists more than 65,000 clones, 81% occurring once. The specimen was PBMCs. The receptors here all came from a human donor in good health. Some clones in this sample may be carry-over from other donors' samples. The CDR3 runs from the conserved cysteine through the conserved F or W. The D gene is left open where the match is weak.

v_call,j_call,d_call,cdr3_nt,cdr3_aa
TRBV6-1,TRBJ2-3,TRBD2,TGTGCCAGCAGTGGCGGACTAGCGGGAGGGCCGAGCACAGATACGCAGTATTTT,CASSGGLAGGPSTDTQYF
TRBV7-9,TRBJ2-2,-,TGTGCCAGCAGCTCGGACAGCTACACCGGGGAGCTGTTTTTT,CASSSDSYTGELFF
TRBV18,TRBJ1-5,TRBD1,TGTGCCAGCTCGGGACAGGGGGGCTTCCCGGCTAATCAGCCCCAGCATTTT,CASSGQGGFPANQPQHF
TRBV4-1,TRBJ2-2,-,TGCGCCAGCAGCCAAGTGGGCAGCCTAACCGGGGAGCTGTTTTTT,CASSQVGSLTGELFF
TRBV7-9,TRBJ1-1,-,TGTGCCAGCAGCTTGTACAGGGTGCCTGAAGCTTTCTTT,CASSLYRVPEAFF
TRBV9,TRBJ2-5,-,TGTGCCAGCAGCGTAGACGGTATACAAGAGACCCAGTACTTC,CASSVDGIQETQYF
TRBV30,TRBJ2-1,TRBD2,TGTGCCTGGAGCCCACTAGCGGGAGGGCCTAATGAGCAGTTCTTC,CAWSPLAGGPNEQFF
TRBV18,TRBJ2-1,TRBD1,TGTGCCAGCTCACTGGACAGGATCGGGCAGATACCGGGTGAGCAGTTCTTC,CASSLDRIGQIPGEQFF
TRBV7-6,TRBJ2-1,TRBD1,TGTGCCAGCAGCCCTGACAGGGGCCAACATGAGCAGTTCTTC,CASSPDRGQHEQFF
TRBV7-8,TRBJ1-2,-,TGTGCCAGCAGCCAACTCGAGGGAGGCTATGGCTACACCTTC,CASSQLEGGYGYTF
TRBV7-2,TRBJ1-2,-,TGTGCCAGCAGCCAAAGTAGTAGGGGGTCAAGCTATGGCTACACCTTC,CASSQSSRGSSYGYTF